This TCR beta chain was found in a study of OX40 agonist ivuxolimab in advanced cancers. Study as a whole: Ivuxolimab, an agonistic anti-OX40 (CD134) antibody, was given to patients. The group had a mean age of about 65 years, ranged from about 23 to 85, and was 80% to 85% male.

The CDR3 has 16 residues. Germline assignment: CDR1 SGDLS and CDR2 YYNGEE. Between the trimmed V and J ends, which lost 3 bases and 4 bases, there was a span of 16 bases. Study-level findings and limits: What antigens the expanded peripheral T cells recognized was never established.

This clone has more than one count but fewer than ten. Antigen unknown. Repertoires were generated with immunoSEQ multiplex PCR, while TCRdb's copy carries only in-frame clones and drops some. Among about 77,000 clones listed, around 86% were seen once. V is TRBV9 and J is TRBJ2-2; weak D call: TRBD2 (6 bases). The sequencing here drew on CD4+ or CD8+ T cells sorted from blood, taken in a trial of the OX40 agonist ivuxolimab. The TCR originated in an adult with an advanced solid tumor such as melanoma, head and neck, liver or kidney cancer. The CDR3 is CASSAGGGLLTGELFF. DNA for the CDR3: TGTGCCAGCAGCGCTGGGGGAGGACTGCTCACCGGGGAGCTGTTTTTT.